These T cell receptor beta chains were read from a single sample in a study of T-cell reconstitution after alpha-beta-depleted transplantation in children. TCRdb processed the PCR reads anew with MiXCR; each CDR3 protein has one entry. The table records about 300,000 distinct CDR3 sequences, just over 7.5% of them present only once. Sample: peripheral blood, taken 360 days after TCRalphabeta/CD19-depleted stem cell transplant. The receptors derive from a female patient aged 2-15 years who had a stem cell transplant for Fanconi anemia, so the T cells may come from the graft donor. Both conserved end residues are trimmed from each CDR3. The order of the fields is J gene, V gene, CDR3 length, CDR3 protein.

J: TRBJ2-1; V: TRBV5-1; length: 13; CDR3: ASSLGAGTYNEQF
J: TRBJ2-7; V: TRBV7-2; length: 12; CDR3: ASSLVPGPYEQY
J: TRBJ2-7; V: TRBV10-3; length: 14; CDR3: AISDEETTIAYEQY
J: TRBJ2-5; V: TRBV2; length: 13; CDR3: ASSEVRERGGTQY
J: TRBJ2-2; V: TRBV7-9; length: 11; CDR3: ASRLDASGELF
J: TRBJ2-1; V: TRBV9; length: 9; CDR3: ASSVGAEQF
J: TRBJ1-1; V: TRBV18; length: 13; CDR3: ASSPFGQTNTEAF
J: TRBJ1-2; V: TRBV7-9; length: 14; CDR3: ASSLSASPGIYGYT
J: TRBJ2-1; V: TRBV20-1; length: 12; CDR3: STRAGGWHNEQF
J: TRBJ2-1; V: TRBV20-1; length: 14; CDR3: SARPGTSGLYNEQF
J: TRBJ2-7; V: TRBV5-1; length: 12; CDR3: ASSLASGSFEQY
J: TRBJ2-1; V: TRBV3-1; length: 11; CDR3: ASSQGPGRPWI
J: TRBJ2-3; V: TRBV12-3/TRBV12-4; length: 11; CDR3: ASSPGGADTQY
J: TRBJ2-7; V: TRBV29-1; length: 10; CDR3: SVESGGYEQY
J: TRBJ1-2; V: TRBV20-1; length: 9; CDR3: SAPTAYGYT
J: TRBJ1-2; V: TRBV3-1; length: 11; CDR3: ASSSNLNYGYT
J: TRBJ2-1; V: TRBV20-1; length: 11; CDR3: SASIEIRNEQF
J: TRBJ2-2; V: TRBV7-9; length: 12; CDR3: ASSLSRNTGELF
J: TRBJ1-1; V: TRBV6-2/TRBV6-3; length: 9; CDR3: ASSRPTEAF
J: TRBJ2-1; V: TRBV5-1; length: 14; CDR3: ASSAGGTGAYNEQF
J: TRBJ2-7; V: TRBV3-1; length: 16; CDR3: ASSQDDQGDPVGYEQY
J: TRBJ2-1; V: TRBV28; length: 13; CDR3: ASRTGLAGDNEQF
J: TRBJ1-5; V: TRBV20-1; length: 11; CDR3: SASGQNNQPQH
J: TRBJ1-5; V: TRBV7-3; length: 18; CDR3: ASSFKGRQGISGGNQPQH
J: TRBJ2-1; V: TRBV5-6; length: 15; CDR3: ASSFGLAGGYYNEQF
J: TRBJ1-2; V: TRBV12-3/TRBV12-4; length: 11; CDR3: ATRTGGGYGYT
J: TRBJ2-1; V: TRBV5-5; length: 12; CDR3: ASSPGQGTYEQF
J: TRBJ1-4; V: TRBV25-1; length: 12; CDR3: ASSEGTGEEKLF
J: TRBJ2-7; V: TRBV7-9; length: 12; CDR3: ASSASGRAQEQY
J: TRBJ2-1; V: TRBV6-1; length: 12; CDR3: ASSAATGINEQF
J: TRBJ1-1; V: TRBV10-3; length: 10; CDR3: AIGTVNTEAF
J: TRBJ1-4; V: TRBV7-6; length: 13; CDR3: ASSLAHSFNEKLF
J: TRBJ2-3; V: TRBV7-9; length: 13; CDR3: ASSHQGTSTDTQY
J: TRBJ1-5; V: TRBV7-2; length: 13; CDR3: ASSLSGGVNQPQH
J: TRBJ2-2; V: TRBV7-3; length: 12; CDR3: ASSPPGTTGELF
J: TRBJ2-5; V: TRBV5-6; length: 10; CDR3: ASSGGRGTQY
J: TRBJ2-2; V: TRBV4-1; length: 12; CDR3: ASSQGQGPGELF